The 11 T cell receptor beta chains reported below all come from one sample, sequenced in a study of naive and memory T cell subsets. Findings and caveats of the study: Especially in CD8 cells, naive repertoires contained a few larger clonotypes, possibly CD45RA-re-expressing memory cells.

Two oligonucleotides, mixed equimolar, formed the beta constant-region primer covering TRBC1 and TRBC2. The ligated cDNA underwent four PCR rounds using SP2 and nested alpha and beta constant-region primers. A single record per CDR3 protein comes from TCRdb applying MiXCR to the UMI-ligation and nested PCR reads. The sample lists over 130,000 distinct CDR3 sequences; around 21% were seen once. For these TCRs, the target antigens are not known. The sample was naive CD8+ T cells from blood. The receptors were sampled from a human donor in good health.

The chain is built from TRBV7-2 and TRBJ2-7, with 8 bases matching TRBD1. The CDR3 totals 14 residues. Germline V gives CDR1 SGHTA, CDR2 FQGNSA. The ends lost 5 bases at V and 5 bases at J; junction bases unmatched: 8. Here the CDR3 reads CASSPEDREDEQYF. The CDR3 DNA sequence: TGTGCCAGCAGCCCCGAGGACAGGGAAGACGAGCAGTACTTC. Looking up the rest from reference TRBV7-2 and TRBJ2-7 gives the full variable domain: GAGVSQSPSNKVTEKGKDVELRCDPISGHTALYWYRQSLGQGLEFLIYFQGNSAPDKSGLPSDRFSAERTGGSVSTLTIQRTQQEDSAVYLCASSPEDREDEQYFGPGTRLTVT.

This clonotype was seen a few times. This chain connects TRBV7-6 to TRBJ2-5; 14 bases match TRBD2. Trimming at V came to 5 bases and at J to 4 bases, leaving 15 bases not matched to a gene. CDR1 SGHVS and CDR2 FNYEAQ come from the germline V gene. The CDR3 contains 19 residues. The CDR3 protein is CASSPGLAGESLGRETQYF. CDR3 in DNA: TGTGCCAGCAGCCCGGGACTAGCGGGAGAGAGCCTGGGGAGAGAGACCCAGTACTTC.

This clonotype came up a few times. V usage is TRBV28 and J usage is TRBJ2-2; 8 bases are shared with TRBD2. V gave up 1 base and J gave up 7 bases; unmatched junction bases: 8. Germline-derived CDR1 and CDR2 are MDHEN and SYDVKM. The CDR3 consists of 16 residues. The CDR3 protein is CASSLSMSGRNGELFF. The CDR3 DNA sequence: TGTGCCAGCAGTTTATCCATGAGCGGGAGAAACGGGGAGCTGTTTTTT.

The chain joins TRBV29-1 to TRBJ1-3, with a weak D call TRBD1 (6 bases). This CDR3 comprises 14 residues. From germline, CDR1 is SQVTM and CDR2 ANQGSEA. V was trimmed by 2 bases and J by 0 bases, leaving 8 bases between them. CDR3 coding DNA: TGCAGCGTTGAAAGGACAGACTCTGGAAACACCATATATTTT. It specifies CSVERTDSGNTIYF.

J is TRBJ2-7 and V is TRBV30; 7 nucleotides agree with TRBD2. Germline loops: CDR1 GTSNPN, CDR2 SVGIG (reference sequence). V was pared by 4 bases and J by 3 bases, with 0 bases of the junction left unmatched. CDR3 size: 11 residues. The CDR3 protein is CAWTSGYEQYF. The DNA of the CDR3 is TGTGCCTGGACTAGCGGCTACGAGCAGTACTTC.

The rearrangement joins TRBV3-1 to TRBJ2-7; 9 nucleotides align to TRBD2. Trimming at V came to 1 base and at J to 5 bases, leaving 6 bases not matched to a gene. Germline V lookup: CDR1 LGHDT, CDR2 YNNKEL (reference sequence). The CDR3 consists of 15 residues. The CDR3 protein is CASSQVGLAPHEQYF. The CDR3 region has the DNA TGTGCCAGCAGCCAAGTGGGACTAGCTCCCCACGAGCAGTACTTC.

This chain joins TRBV5-1 and TRBJ1-1; 7 bases fit TRBD1. The CDR3 totals 14 residues. Germline loops: CDR1 SGHRS, CDR2 YFSETQ. V lost 4 bases, J lost 2 bases, and 5 bases stayed unmatched. In DNA, the CDR3 is TGCGCCAGCAGCCCCGGGACAGTCAACACTGAAGCTTTCTTT. Protein: CASSPGTVNTEAFF.

The gene calls are TRBV24-1 and TRBJ2-2, with 8 bases that match TRBD1. Per germline, CDR1 KGHDR and CDR2 SFDVKD. CDR3 length: 16 amino acids. J gave up 4 bases and V 2 bases, and 5 bases lay outside the gene matches. In DNA form, the CDR3 reads TGTGCCACCAGTGATTCGGACAGGGATCTCACCGGGGAGCTGTTTTTT. Its protein product is CATSDSDRDLTGELFF.

This clonotype showed up just a few times. The V and J genes are TRBV7-6 and TRBJ2-7; no reliable D call. CDR1 and CDR2 (germline): SGHVS, FNYEAQ. Trimming pared 4 bases from V and 6 bases from J, leaving 10 bases between. The CDR3 sequence is 12 residues long. As DNA, the CDR3 is TGTGCCAGCAGCTCGATACCAGGCGAGCAGTACTTC. It translates to CASSSIPGEQYF.

The gene calls are TRBV12-3 or TRBV12-4 and TRBJ2-1, with 8 bases aligning to TRBD2. V lost 6 bases, J lost 4 bases, and 8 bases stayed unmatched. The CDR3 extends over 15 amino acids. The CDR3: CASSLRGTSYNEQFF. The CDR3 DNA reads as TGTGCCAGCAGCCTCCGGGGGACTAGTTACAATGAGCAGTTCTTC.

The CDR3 sequence: CASSPINRPSYEQYF. The CDR3 coding sequence is TGTGCCAGTAGCCCGATCAACAGGCCCTCCTACGAGCAGTACTTC. This chain joins TRBV6-2 or TRBV6-3 and TRBJ2-7; a possible D gene is TRBD1 (5 bases). The CDR3 totals 15 residues. The germline V and J ends were trimmed by 9 bases and 0 bases, with 18 bases remaining between them. Germline CDR1 reads MNHEY; CDR2 reads SVGEGT.